Listed here are 30 T cell receptor beta chains from one sample, sequenced in a study of CD8+ T cells in alopecia areata. RNA was extracted and reverse transcribed into cDNA as the sequencing template. TCRdb's table, derived via immunoSEQ multiplex PCR, lists solely in-frame clones and lacks some. The sample shows some 120,000 clones, around 50% of them seen only once. Sequencing was carried out using NKG2D-low CD8+ T cells sorted from blood. These receptors were obtained from a human donor with alopecia areata.

A few counts support this clone. This chain connects TRBV29-1 to TRBJ2-5; TRBD2 matches 15 bases. The germline V gene has CDR1 SQVTM and CDR2 ANQGSEA. The length of the CDR3 is 15 residues. Trimming took 4 bases from V and 5 from J; bases not matched to a gene: 5. The CDR3 DNA sequence: TGCAGCGTTGGGACTAGCGGGAGGGCCGGGGAGACCCAGTACTTC. Amino acids: CSVGTSGRAGETQYF.

As to this clone: Different DNA sequences within this sample yield the same CDR3. V is TRBV29-1 and J is TRBJ2-1; 7 bases match TRBD1. J lost 0 bases, V lost 3 bases, and 2 bases had no gene match. CDR1 and CDR2 from the germline V gene are SQVTM and ANQGSEA. The CDR3 runs to 14 residues. The CDR3 DNA sequence: TGCAGCGTTGACAGGGGGAGCTCCTACAATGAGCAGTTCTTC. Protein product: CSVDRGSSYNEQFF.

This clone was counted between two and nine times. The chain employs TRBV28 and TRBJ1-5, with 7 bases identical to TRBD1. This CDR3 region has 16 residues. V was pared by 5 bases and J by 0 bases, with 7 bases of the junction left unmatched. Germline V CDR1 and CDR2: MDHEN, SYDVKM. CDR3 sequence reads: CASSLSTGYSNQPQHF. The CDR3 region has the DNA TGTGCCAGCAGTCTATCGACAGGGTATAGCAATCAGCCCCAGCATTTT.

The chain is built from TRBV29-1 and TRBJ2-7, with 9 positions matching TRBD1. J was trimmed by 6 bases and V by 4 bases; bases with no gene match: 7. Germline CDR1 reads SQVTM; CDR2 reads ANQGSEA. The CDR3 runs to 13 residues. CDR3 DNA sequence: TGCAGCGTTGGGAGACAGGGGGGTTCCGAGCAGTACTTC. Translated: CSVGRQGGSEQYF.

In this sample, this clone turned up once. The gene calls are TRBV27 and TRBJ2-7, with D unresolved. V was clipped by 5 bases and J by 6 bases, with 17 bases between them. Germline V gene sequence: CDR1 MNHEY, CDR2 SMNVEV (reference sequence). The CDR3 is 14 amino acids. The CDR3: CASSISPDAAEQYF. CDR3 sequence (DNA): TGTGCCAGCAGTATCTCCCCCGACGCGGCCGAGCAGTACTTC.

The chain couples TRBV14 to TRBJ2-7; D ambiguous. V was pared by 4 bases and J by 0 bases, with 7 bases between. The germline CDR1 and CDR2 sequences are SGHDN and FVKESK. The CDR3 runs 13 residues. As DNA, the CDR3 is TGTGCCAGCAGCCCTGACCTCTCCTACGAGCAGTACTTC. As protein: CASSPDLSYEQYF.

The V call is TRBV11-3, the J call TRBJ1-4; perhaps TRBD1 as D (5 bases). The CDR3 contains 12 residues. Germline values: CDR1 SGHNT, CDR2 YENEEA. Trimming pared 5 bases from V and 11 bases from J, leaving 12 bases between. The CDR3 DNA reads TGTGCCAGCAGCCCCGCGGCAGGGAAACTGTTTTTT. Translating it yields CASSPAAGKLFF.

The chain is built from TRBV29-1 and TRBJ1-1; possibly TRBD1 for D (5 bases). V was shortened by 1 base and J by 3 bases, with 9 bases between the two germline ends. The germline CDR1 and CDR2 sequences are SQVTM and ANQGSEA. The CDR3 loop spans 13 amino acids. As DNA, the CDR3 is TGCAGCGTTGAAGCGACAGAATACACTGAAGCTTTCTTT. Translated, it gives CSVEATEYTEAFF.

V usage is TRBV4-3 and J usage is TRBJ2-5; no definite D call. This CDR3 region has 14 residues. V was clipped by 1 base and J by 3 bases, with 9 bases between them. Germline V gene sequence: CDR1 LGHNA, CDR2 YSLEER. For the CDR3, the DNA is TGCGCCAGCAGCCAAGTGGGTTCCGAAGAGACCCAGTACTTC. Translated, it gives CASSQVGSEETQYF.

The V gene is TRBV5-1, the J gene TRBJ2-7, with TRBD2 matching 9 bases. Germline CDR1 and CDR2: SGHRS and YFSETQ. V gave up 0 bases and J gave up 2 bases; unmatched junction bases: 6. The CDR3 is made up of 16 amino acids. CDR3 DNA sequence: TGCGCCAGCAGCTTGGCCCCAGCGGGAGGAGCCTACGAGCAGTACTTC. Translation: CASSLAPAGGAYEQYF.

The chain is built from TRBV5-6 and TRBJ2-6, with D perhaps matching TRBD2 (5 bases). The V end was cut by 2 bases, the J end by 4 bases, with 10 bases between. The CDR3 length is 15 residues. Germline CDR1 is SGHDT and CDR2 is YYEEEE. The CDR3 reads CASSLEGAGANVLTF. The CDR3 coding sequence is TGTGCCAGCAGCTTAGAGGGCGCCGGGGCCAACGTCCTGACTTTC.

The chain employs TRBV27 and TRBJ2-4; TRBD1 agrees at 7 bases. J lost 6 bases, V lost 5 bases, and 4 bases had no gene match. Germline loops: CDR1 MNHEY, CDR2 SMNVEV (reference sequence). The CDR3 is 13 residues long. CDR3 nucleotides: TGTGCCAGCAGTCCGACAGGGACAAACATTCAGTACTTC. Translation: CASSPTGTNIQYF.

CDR3 sequence (DNA): TGCAGCGTTGAAGATGGGGGGACAGGCCTCTCCTACGAGCAGTACTTC. Protein: CSVEDGGTGLSYEQYF. The chain links TRBV29-1 to TRBJ2-7; 8 bases fit TRBD1. Germline CDR1 SQVTM, CDR2 ANQGSEA. With 0 bases clipped from V and 0 bases from J, the junction kept 7 bases outside the gene matches. The CDR3 extends over 16 amino acids.

The chain combines TRBV29-1 with TRBJ2-7; 8 positions agree with TRBD1. With 3 bases clipped from V and 5 bases from J, the junction kept 3 bases outside the gene matches. Germline V CDR1 and CDR2: SQVTM, ANQGSEA. This CDR3 contains 12 residues. For the CDR3, the DNA is TGCAGCGTTGACGGGACAGGCAACGAGCAGTACTTC. Translation gives CSVDGTGNEQYF.

This clone was recorded a few times. Its ends do not fully match the called genes, so a read error is possible. In DNA, the CDR3 is TGCAGCGTTCAAGATGAGCAGTTCTTC. Its protein is CSVQDEQFF. The V gene is TRBV29-1, the J gene TRBJ2-1; D not resolved. CDR1 is SQVTM, CDR2 ANQGSEA, per germline. This CDR3 contains 9 residues.

The rearrangement links TRBV2 to TRBJ2-5, with 11 bases fitting TRBD1. With 6 bases clipped from V and 4 bases from J, the junction kept 4 bases outside the gene matches. The CDR3 totals 14 residues. Germline values: CDR1 SNHLY, CDR2 FYNNEI. CDR3 sequence reads: CASRPGQGVETQYF. The CDR3 DNA reads as TGTGCCAGCAGGCCGGGACAGGGGGTAGAGACCCAGTACTTC.

This clone has a single count. The chain joins TRBV2 to TRBJ2-1; D is ambiguous. Trimming removed 4 bases from V and 9 bases from J, with 7 bases in between. From germline, CDR1 is SNHLY and CDR2 FYNNEI. The CDR3 is 11 amino acids. In DNA form, the CDR3 reads TGTGCCAGCAGTGTCGGGCGTGAGCAGTTCTTC. It yields the protein CASSVGREQFF.

The rearrangement uses TRBV29-1 and TRBJ1-1; 8 bases align to TRBD1. Germline values: CDR1 SQVTM, CDR2 ANQGSEA. There are 13 residues in the CDR3. V gave up 8 bases and J gave up 1 base; unmatched junction bases: 6. CDR3 sequence (DNA): TGCAGCACCCGGACAGGGACGAACACTGAAGCTTTCTTT. It translates to CSTRTGTNTEAFF.

The chain recombines TRBV14 with TRBJ2-5; D possibly corresponds to TRBD2 (6 bases). V dropped 5 bases and J dropped 5 bases, with 15 bases sitting between them. The CDR3 loop spans 14 amino acids. Looked up from germline, CDR1 is SGHDN and CDR2 is FVKESK. The CDR3 nucleotides are TGTGCCAGCAGCTACGGGACTCGCCGGGAGACCCAGTACTTC. Protein: CASSYGTRRETQYF.

In its sample, this clone was seen once. The rearrangement joins TRBV30 to TRBJ1-1; a weak D match, TRBD1 (5 bases). The germline V gene has CDR1 GTSNPN and CDR2 SVGIG (reference sequence). V lost 8 bases, J lost 6 bases, and 16 bases lay in between. The CDR3 loop spans 12 amino acids. The CDR3 sequence is CAGGTTGPEAFF. The CDR3 DNA reads TGTGCCGGGGGGACCACGGGCCCTGAAGCTTTCTTT.

The V call is TRBV29-1, the J call TRBJ1-1; D is unresolved. The CDR3 is 13 residues long. Germline V gives CDR1 SQVTM, CDR2 ANQGSEA. Trimming took 0 bases from V and 1 from J, leaving 6 bases between them. DNA for the CDR3: TGCAGCGTTGAAGAGACGGGGAACACTGAAGCTTTCTTT. It is translated as CSVEETGNTEAFF. Full variable domain (missing parts from reference TRBV29-1 and TRBJ1-1): SAVISQKPSRDICQRGTSLTIQCQVDSQVTMMFWYRQQPGQSLTLIATANQGSEATYESGFVIDKFPISRPNLTFSTLTVSNMSPEDSSIYLCSVEETGNTEAFFGQGTRLTVV.

The chain carries TRBV20-1 and TRBJ2-1; tentative D call: TRBD1 (6 bases). The germline V and J ends were trimmed by 6 bases and 10 bases, with 10 bases remaining between them. Germline-derived CDR1 and CDR2 are DFQATT and SNEGSKA (reference sequence). The CDR3 is made up of 10 amino acids. CDR3 sequence: CSATDREQFF. CDR3 nucleotides: TGCAGTGCAACTGACAGGGAGCAGTTCTTC.

The chain employs TRBV29-1 and TRBJ2-1, with a weak D call TRBD1 (5 bases). The ends were cut back, 5 bases at V and 1 base at J, with 9 bases in the middle. Looked up from germline, CDR1 is SQVTM and CDR2 is ANQGSEA. The CDR3 runs to 13 residues. The CDR3 is CSVPQGSYNEQFF. The CDR3 nucleotides read TGCAGCGTTCCCCAGGGTTCCTACAATGAGCAGTTCTTC.

The chain employs TRBV5-6 and TRBJ2-1; D gene ambiguous. This CDR3 is 12 amino acids long. V lost 5 bases, J lost 1 base, and 4 bases lay in between. Looked up from germline, CDR1 is SGHDT and CDR2 is YYEEEE. CDR3 sequence (DNA): TGTGCCAGCAGGGATTCCTACAATGAGCAGTTCTTC. Translation: CASRDSYNEQFF.

There are a few counts of this clone. The CDR3 coding sequence is TGCGCCAGCAGCCAAGGAAGCAGGGGGCTCACTGAAGCTTTCTTT. Translating gives CASSQGSRGLTEAFF. V is TRBV4-3 and J is TRBJ1-1; 8 bases agree with TRBD1. Germline assignment: CDR1 LGHNA and CDR2 YSLEER. The CDR3 is made up of 15 amino acids. With 1 base clipped from V and 4 bases from J, the junction kept 5 bases outside the gene matches.

This sequence joins TRBV11-2 and TRBJ2-3; perhaps TRBD2 as D (7 bases). The V gene lost 1 base and the J gene lost 4 bases, with 9 bases spanning the gap. Germline CDR1 SGHAT, CDR2 FQNNGV. The CDR3 contains 14 residues. The CDR3 DNA is TGTGCCAGCAGCTTAGCGGGGGGCGCAGATACGCAGTATTTT. It encodes CASSLAGGADTQYF.

As to this clone: Other DNA sequences in this sample translate to the same CDR3. V is TRBV29-1 and J is TRBJ2-2; the D is unclear. V was shortened by 4 bases and J by 1 base, with 4 bases between the two germline ends. Germline assignment: CDR1 SQVTM and CDR2 ANQGSEA. The CDR3 loop spans 12 amino acids. The CDR3 sequence is CSVGGNTGELFF. DNA for the CDR3: TGCAGCGTTGGCGGGAACACCGGGGAGCTGTTTTTT.

The V call is TRBV7-6, the J call TRBJ1-6, with a possible D match to TRBD1 (6 bases). The CDR3 covers 14 residues. Trimming removed 5 bases at V and 10 bases at J, with 15 bases between. The V gene's germline CDR1 is SGHVS and CDR2 FNYEAQ. The CDR3 region is CASSAGGLGSPLHF. In nucleotides, the CDR3 is TGTGCCAGCAGCGCCGGGGGCCTGGGGTCACCCCTCCACTTT.

This clone was seen a handful of times. The chain joins TRBV18 to TRBJ2-5; TRBD2 agrees at 14 bases. V lost 3 bases to trimming and J lost 4 bases; unmatched junction nucleotides: 7. This CDR3 has 17 amino acids. Germline V lookup: CDR1 KGHSH, CDR2 LQKENI. The CDR3, as DNA: TGTGCCAGCTCACCGCCGGGACTAGCGGGAGTTGGAGAGACCCAGTACTTC. The encoded protein is CASSPPGLAGVGETQYF.

The J gene is TRBJ1-2, the V gene TRBV5-4, with 9 positions matching TRBD1. Trimming at V came to 2 bases and at J to 5 bases, leaving 1 base not matched to a gene. CDR1 and CDR2 (germline): SGHNT, YYREEE (reference sequence). The CDR3 contains 13 residues. This chain's CDR3 is CASSLQGAYGYTF. The CDR3 DNA reads TGTGCCAGCAGCTTACAGGGGGCGTATGGCTACACCTTC.